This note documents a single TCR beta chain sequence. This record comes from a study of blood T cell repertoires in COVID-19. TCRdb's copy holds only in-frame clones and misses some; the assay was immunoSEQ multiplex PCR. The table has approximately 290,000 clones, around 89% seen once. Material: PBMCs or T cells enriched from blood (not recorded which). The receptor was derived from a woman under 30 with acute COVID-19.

The CDR3 loop is CASSYPGNTEAFF. The CDR3 region has the DNA TGTGCCAGCAGTTACCCCGGGAACACTGAAGCTTTCTTT. The chain uses TRBV7-3 and TRBJ1-1; D gene unclear. Germline loops: CDR1 SGHTA, CDR2 FQGTGA. V was clipped by 6 bases and J by 1 base, with 9 bases between them. This CDR3 is 13 amino acids long.